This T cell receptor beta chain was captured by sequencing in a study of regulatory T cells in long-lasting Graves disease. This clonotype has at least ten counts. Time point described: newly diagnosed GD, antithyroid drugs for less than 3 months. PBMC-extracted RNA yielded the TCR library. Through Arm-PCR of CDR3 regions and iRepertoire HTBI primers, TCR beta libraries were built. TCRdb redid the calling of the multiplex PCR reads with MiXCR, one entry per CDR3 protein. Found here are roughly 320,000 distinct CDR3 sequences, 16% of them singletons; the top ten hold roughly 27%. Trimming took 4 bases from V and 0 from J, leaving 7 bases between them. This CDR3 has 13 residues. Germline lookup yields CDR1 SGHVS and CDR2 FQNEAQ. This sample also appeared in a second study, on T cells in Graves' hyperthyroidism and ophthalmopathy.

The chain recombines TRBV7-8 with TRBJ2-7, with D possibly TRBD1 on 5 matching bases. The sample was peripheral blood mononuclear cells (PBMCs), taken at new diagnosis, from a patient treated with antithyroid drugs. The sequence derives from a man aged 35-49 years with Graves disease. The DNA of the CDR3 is TGTGCCAGCAGCTGGACAACCTCCTACGAGCAGTACTTC. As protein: CASSWTTSYEQYF.